The rows below give T cell receptor beta chains drawn from one sample of a study of human T cells and chemical hapten exposure. TCRdb reanalysed the RACE reads using MiXCR and keeps one entry per CDR3 protein. The table records 180,000 or so distinct CDR3 sequences, around 24% of them present only once. The source material was whole blood, sampled in connection with sensitization to the hapten diphenylcyclopropenone (DPC). These receptors all come from a woman between 50 and 59 years old with alopecia areata. Some clones in this sample may be carry-over from other donors' samples. The CDR3 runs from the conserved cysteine through the conserved F or W. Part of the rows lack a size; the others show once, few, many or a class for expanded clones.

TRBJ1-1 | many | TRBV6-5 | CASSYSRNRVNTEAFF
TRBJ1-1 | few | TRBV29-1 | CSVKQGGNTEAFF
TRBJ2-1 | . | TRBV14 | CASSQDNDLGDEQFF
TRBJ1-5 | few | TRBV6-2/TRBV6-3 | CASGDRAHQPQHF
TRBJ2-1 | few | TRBV29-1 | CSVVSRDAYNEQFF
TRBJ1-2 | few | TRBV29-1 | CSAAGAARYGYTF
TRBJ2-3 | few | TRBV7-8 | CASSLALTDTQYF
TRBJ2-1 | . | TRBV20-1 | CSAGQPGRNEQFF
TRBJ2-7 | . | TRBV3-1 | CASSQDWGEQYF
TRBJ2-6 | few | TRBV20-1 | CSASRTGFRSGANVLTF
TRBJ2-5 | . | TRBV27 | CASSTQLARETQYF
TRBJ1-1 | . | TRBV3-1 | CASSRAGFSANTEAFF
TRBJ2-2 | few | TRBV28 | CASSRRQIGELFF
TRBJ2-1 | . | TRBV12-5 | CASGLAGGPVNEQFF
TRBJ2-3 | few | TRBV12-3/TRBV12-4 | CASSPTGGSTDTQYF
TRBJ2-7 | few | TRBV11-2 | CASTPGWGTVREQYF
TRBJ1-4 | . | TRBV24-1 | CATQAERAGEKLFF
TRBJ2-7 | . | TRBV5-5 | CASSLSTLYEQYF
TRBJ1-2 | . | TRBV18 | CASSPGTTETYGYTF
TRBJ2-1 | . | TRBV2 | CASTLAGVYNEQFF
TRBJ2-1 | . | TRBV6-6 | CASSYSPGADNEQFF
TRBJ2-5 | . | TRBV12-3/TRBV12-4 | CASSYRREEETQYF
TRBJ2-1 | . | TRBV3-1 | CASSLGLAGPNEQFF
TRBJ1-2 | few | TRBV9 | CASTTGGNNYGYTF
TRBJ1-3 | few | TRBV4-2 | CASSQLHGPGNTIYF
TRBJ2-3 | . | TRBV5-1 | CASSLGLALNTDTQYF
TRBJ2-1 | few | TRBV29-1 | CSGVSGSPYNEQFF
TRBJ2-5 | few | TRBV14 | CASSRRETQETQYF
TRBJ2-1 | many | TRBV7-9 | CASSPGLGDDNEQFF
TRBJ1-2 | . | TRBV12-3/TRBV12-4 | CASSREGSYYGYTF
TRBJ2-3 | few | TRBV7-2 | CASRRDRGGSDTQYF
TRBJ1-1 | few | TRBV12-3/TRBV12-4 | CAIVLGTEAFF
TRBJ2-1 | . | TRBV12-3/TRBV12-4 | CASSLTGYNEQFF